The sequence of this T cell receptor beta chain was determined in a study of beta chain features in type 1 diabetes (dated by TCRdb to 2016 to 2019). As for the study more broadly: No differences in mean age, gender distribution, total cell number or subset yield were found between patients and healthy donors. A total of 90 million to 130 million sorted cells were examined across all samples, and a strong correlation was observed between cell number per subset and RNA yield. In the study, recently diagnosed type 1 diabetes patients and matched healthy donors were compared on the TCRB repertoires of their sorted circulating CD4+ T cell subsets. Naive and central memory subsets were obtained from all 30 or so donors, but regulatory and stem cell-like memory subsets were isolated from only 8 patients and roughly eight healthy donors.

Points the paper makes about the study in general: Naive, central memory and regulatory TCRB repertoires appeared to be more alike among patients than among healthy donors. In all four CD4+ subsets, TCRB CDR3 length was moderately but significantly shorter in type 1 diabetes patients. Patients with type 1 diabetes made fewer insertions and deleted more nucleotides at VDJ recombination sites, implying thymic rearrangement abnormalities. PCR might favor shorter templates, but patient and control samples were amplified and corrected together, so any skew would affect both groups equally. Because cDNA was sequenced instead of genomic DNA, highly expressing activated cells could be over-represented, though the groups showed no difference in activation or CD3 levels. HLA sub-analyses involved small numbers of individuals, so any influence of HLA type on TCRB rearrangement remained unresolved.

Worth noting for this clone: Its antigen remains undetermined. No base quality values were provided; no much bigger clone lies one nucleotide off.

The High Capacity cDNA Reverse Transcription Kit was used to reverse transcribe all of the isolated RNA, meaning that expressed TCRB transcripts were what got sequenced. Deep immunoSEQ sequencing was applied to naive, central memory and regulatory T cell samples, giving an average of roughly 3.5 million total reads per sample. Sorted cells were lysed in RLT buffer and RNA was extracted with DNase-treated RNeasy Micro or Mini kits, depending on cell number. Each cell subset was processed separately to prevent cross-contamination, with patient and healthy donor samples processed together. The immunoSEQ multiplex PCR was used to amplify TCRB sequences from cDNA, generating 87-bp fragments that spanned the CDR3 region. Amplicons were sequenced on the Illumina HiSeq platform. As for the authors' bioinformatics: Synthetic template baselines were used to correct PCR bias computationally, reads within Hamming distance 2 were collapsed together, and singletons that could not be merged were discarded. Reads were aligned against IMGT to assign V, D and J genes, CDR3 length and insertions or deletions at six rearrangement sites. Within each subset, clonotype counts were normalized to the number of sorted cells before true diversity and Gini coefficients were calculated with the tcR R package. Repertoire sharing was quantified using the overlap coefficient calculated on TCRB nucleotide sequences. Out-of-frame TCRB sequences from naive cells were analyzed to stand in for the pre-selection repertoire. The clones in this table, taken by TCRdb from immuneACCESS, are in-frame only. Not every clone is retained; where verified, under half of the shortfall comes from an unresolved V gene, and the cause of the rest is unknown. V and J calls and clone size follow that table, whereas D and trimming were derived from the DNA. The sample table records about 650,000 clones; around an eighth of these occur just once. Approximately 0.11% of the sample is in the top ten clones.

V is pruned by 5 bases and J by 4 bases, leaving 11 bases of the junction without a gene match. Reading the germline V gene (reference sequence) gives CDR1 MNHEY and CDR2 SMNVEV. The CDR3 covers 16 residues, taking in both the cysteine and the phenylalanine. Of the read, only the CDR3 DNA is kept; its 48 bases are in frame from base 1. A single peripheral blood draw of around 120 mL on average was collected from each donor into heparinised tubes. A BD FACSAria II was used to sort naive, central memory, regulatory and stem cell-like memory CD4+ T cells with a panel that included CD45RO, CCR7, CD25, CD127, CD95 and CD27. Purity was above 98% for every sorted population. PBMCs were isolated immediately by Lymphoprep density gradient centrifugation and stained directly without culture. To minimize batch effects, samples were stained and sorted in pairs, one healthy donor with one patient per experiment.

The sequencing input was naive CD4+ T cells from blood. Interpreted using the paper, the cell subset or site label stands for: true naive CD4+ T cells. Recombination linked TRBV27 to TRBJ1-2, and 9 bases in between align with TRBD1. This receptor was obtained from a man aged 25 to 40 with type 1 diabetes. The DNA reads TGTGCCAGCAGTACCCGTCCGGGACAGGGTTTCTATGGCTACACCTTC. It specifies CASSTRPGQGFYGYTF.